The source of this T cell receptor beta chain is a study of cytomegalovirus exposure and HLA in healthy donors. This clone turned up a few times. Its antigen is not known. Study-wide results and limits: In a later analysis, TCR beta V- and J-gene trimming showed a link to a missense DCLRE1C variant. Accurate prediction of HLA-A and HLA-B alleles (for most subjects) was reportedly achieved from TCR beta sequences.

This CDR3 contains 12 residues. CDR1 SQVTM and CDR2 ANQGSEA come from the germline V gene. With V trimmed by 6 bases and J by 7 bases, 4 bases remained unmatched. With 60 Vbeta and 13 Jbeta primers, the PCR was carried out. Sequenced by immunoSEQ multiplex PCR; TCRdb stores in-frame clones only, minus some. Altogether fewer than 120,000 clones are present, around 80% being singletons, with the ten largest covering roughly 13%. This TCR was sampled from a man aged 25 to 45 in good health and CMV-seropositive. Sequencing used PBMCs. V is TRBV29-1 and J is TRBJ2-3, with 10 bases fitting TRBD1. Here the CDR3 reads CSVDRGGNTQYF. The CDR3 nucleotides read TGCAGCGTGGACAGGGGGGGAAATACGCAGTATTTT.